This T cell receptor beta chain was captured in a study of neurological immune-mediated disorders. Germline trimming cut 0 bases from V and 1 base from J; bases unmatched to any gene: 2. The germline V gene has CDR1 LNHNV and CDR2 YYDKDF (reference sequence). The CDR3 sequence is 16 residues long. This clonotype has at least ten counts. Sequencing of 15-18 subjects in each run yielded over 200 million TCR-beta sequences. TCRdb analysed the 5' RACE reads with MiXCR anew, one entry per CDR3 protein. The sample includes about 55,000 distinct CDR3 sequences, less than 4.5% of them seen just once. Unsorted libraries came from 2 million PBMCs stored at -80 °C.

This chain connects TRBV15 to TRBJ2-2; 7 bases agree with TRBD2. The origin of this receptor is a man aged 25-40 years with multiple sclerosis. What was sequenced was PBMCs. The CDR3 region has the DNA TGTGCCACCAGCAGAGATCGGGGGGTGAACACCGGGGAGCTGTTTTTT. Amino acids: CATSRDRGVNTGELFF.